This entry is about one T cell receptor beta chain. This sample is drawn from a study of T cell changes during pregnancy in multiple sclerosis. The method was immunoSEQ multiplex PCR; TCRdb's version includes in-frame clones alone and lacks a portion of them. The sample lists 25,000 to 35,000 clones; 70% to 90% were seen once. The specimen was CD8+ T cells from peripheral blood mononuclear cells, collected in the second trimester of pregnancy. This clonotype originated in a female donor with multiple sclerosis, enrolled in a pregnancy study.

The CDR3 DNA follows: TGTGCCAGCAGTTGGACAGAGGGTAGCAATCAGCCCCAGCATTTT. This encodes CASSWTEGSNQPQHF. The rearrangement joins TRBV6-1 to TRBJ1-5, with D maybe TRBD1 (6 bases). The CDR3 is made up of 15 amino acids. The germline V and J ends were trimmed by 5 bases and 0 bases, with 11 bases remaining between them. In germline, CDR1 is MNHNS, CDR2 SASEGT.